The 5 T cell receptor beta chains presented below share a single source sample, sequenced in a study of T-cell reconstitution after alpha-beta-depleted transplantation in children. Preparation of the TCRbeta library involved a method that used unique molecular identifiers. A single record per CDR3 protein comes from TCRdb applying MiXCR to the PCR reads. This table has about 1,000,000 distinct CDR3 sequences, roughly 29% appearing once. The material was PBMCs, mostly from graft donor cells, obtained 360 days after TCRalphabeta/CD19-depleted stem cell transplant. These receptors originate from a boy under three years old who had a stem cell transplant for SCID, so the T cells may come from the graft donor.

V gene TRBV19 combines with J gene TRBJ1-1; 8 bases agree with TRBD1. There are 13 residues in the CDR3. Germline CDR1 is LNHDA and CDR2 is SQIVND (reference sequence). The ends lost 7 bases at V and 5 bases at J; junction bases unmatched: 6. The CDR3 is CASNGQGWTEAFF. The CDR3 bases are TGTGCCAGTAACGGACAGGGATGGACTGAAGCTTTCTTT.

This clonotype was seen just once. This chain connects TRBV5-1 to TRBJ2-7; D unresolved. Germline-derived CDR1 and CDR2 are SGHRS and YFSETQ. The CDR3 consists of 15 residues. Trimming removed 0 bases from V and 6 bases from J, with 16 bases in between. CDR3 protein: CASSLAFKSLSEQYF. CDR3 sequence (DNA): TGCGCCAGCAGCTTGGCTTTTAAAAGTTTATCCGAGCAGTACTTC.

There are many counts of this clonotype. The genes are TRBV5-1 and TRBJ2-3; D is undetermined. The germline CDR1 and CDR2 sequences are SGHRS and YFSETQ. The CDR3 spans 14 residues. Trimming took 6 bases from V and 1 from J, leaving 12 bases between them. CDR3 nucleotides: TGCGCCAGCAAACGGGTTCTGGGCACAGATACGCAGTATTTT. Residues: CASKRVLGTDTQYF.

The genes are TRBV27 and TRBJ2-7; D not certain. Germline V gene data show CDR1 as MNHEY and CDR2 as SMNVEV (reference sequence). The CDR3 has 14 residues. Trimming took 11 bases from V and 0 from J, leaving 17 bases between them. CDR3 amino acids: CAGAGGPSSYEQYF. CDR3 nucleotide sequence: TGTGCCGGCGCTGGTGGGCCCAGCTCCTACGAGCAGTACTTC.

In its sample, this clonotype was seen a few times. The CDR3 sequence is CASTGTGGTDTQYF. The CDR3 nucleotides are TGTGCCAGCACCGGGACAGGGGGAACAGATACGCAGTATTTT. This chain links TRBV7-2 with TRBJ2-3, with 11 bases fitting TRBD1. Germline V gene sequence: CDR1 SGHTA, CDR2 FQGNSA. There are 14 residues in the CDR3. After removal of 7 bases from V and 3 bases from J, the junction contained 3 bases not matched to a gene.